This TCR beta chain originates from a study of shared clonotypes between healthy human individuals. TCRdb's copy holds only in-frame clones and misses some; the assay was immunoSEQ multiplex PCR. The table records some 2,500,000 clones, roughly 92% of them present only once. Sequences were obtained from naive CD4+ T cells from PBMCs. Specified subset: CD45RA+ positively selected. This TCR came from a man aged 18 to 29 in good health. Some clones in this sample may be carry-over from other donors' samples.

The CDR3: CASSSFTEYQETQYF. The CDR3 DNA follows: TGTGCCAGCAGCTCATTTACAGAGTACCAAGAGACCCAGTACTTC. The chain links TRBV5-6 to TRBJ2-5; no definite D call. CDR3 length equals 15 residues. Trimming left V 3 bases short and J 0 bases short, with 12 bases between. Looked up from germline, CDR1 is SGHDT and CDR2 is YYEEEE.